One sample yielded the 28 T cell receptor beta chains listed below, sequenced in a study of cytomegalovirus exposure and HLA in healthy donors. 60 Vbeta and 13 Jbeta primers were used in PCR. Clones were read by immunoSEQ multiplex PCR, and TCRdb kept only the in-frame ones, dropping some. The sample holds about 160,000 clones, roughly four fifths seen once. Sequencing was performed on PBMCs. The receptors shown here come from a man aged 50 or older in good health and CMV-seropositive.

V usage is TRBV9 and J usage is TRBJ1-4; D gene uncertain. V lost 3 bases and J lost 7, with 13 bases in between. Germline-derived CDR1 and CDR2 are SGDLS and YYNGEE. The CDR3 runs 14 residues. CDR3 amino acids: CASSATGRGEKLFF. The CDR3 nucleotides read TGTGCCAGCAGCGCGACCGGACGGGGTGAAAAACTGTTTTTT.

V and J are TRBV5-8 and TRBJ2-2; 8 positions agree with TRBD1. Germline assignment: CDR1 SGHTS and CDR2 YDEGEE. The CDR3 length is 13 residues. The V and J ends lost 6 bases and 6 bases, in that order; junction bases with no gene match: 4. DNA for the CDR3: TGTGCCAGCATTGGACAGGGCGCCGGGGAGCTGTTTTTT. Amino acid sequence: CASIGQGAGELFF.

The table lists this clone with a count of one. The rearrangement links TRBV6-1 to TRBJ2-7, with TRBD2 as a possible D gene (6 bases). The CDR3 totals 12 residues. V lost 4 bases and J 4 bases, leaving 8 bases between the germline ends. Germline lookup yields CDR1 MNHNS and CDR2 SASEGT. CDR3 amino acids: CASSASVYEQYF. CDR3 DNA: TGTGCCAGCAGTGCTAGCGTATACGAGCAGTACTTC.

CDR3 protein: CASSLHPDRNEQFF. The CDR3 nucleotides read TGTGCCAGCAGCCTCCACCCCGACAGGAATGAGCAGTTCTTC. This sequence joins TRBV11-2 and TRBJ2-1, with D perhaps TRBD1 (6 bases). The CDR3 sequence is 14 residues long. Trimming left V 5 bases short and J 7 bases short, with 15 bases between. CDR1 and CDR2 from the germline V gene are SGHAT and FQNNGV.

The rearrangement links TRBV27 to TRBJ2-3, with D possibly matching TRBD2 (7 bases). The CDR3 is 16 residues long. The germline gives CDR1 MNHEY, CDR2 SMNVEV (reference sequence). V was cut by 5 bases and J by 3 bases, with 18 bases left in between. The CDR3 loop reads CASSPSGGRGTDTQYF. Written as DNA, the CDR3 is TGTGCCAGCAGTCCTTCCGGGGGGCGGGGGACAGATACGCAGTATTTT.

The rearrangement links TRBV6-6 to TRBJ2-5; 7 bases map to TRBD2. V shed 7 bases and J 5 bases; nucleotides not matched to a gene: 10. This CDR3 is built from 14 residues. Per germline, CDR1 MNHNY and CDR2 SVGAGI (reference sequence). CDR3 in DNA: TGTGCCAGCACCGCTATCCCGGGGGGTGAGACCCAGTACTTC. This translates into CASTAIPGGETQYF.

V is TRBV11-3 and J is TRBJ2-1; tentative D call: TRBD2 (8 bases). This CDR3 region has 16 residues. Per germline, CDR1 SGHNT and CDR2 YENEEA. Between the trimmed V and J ends, which lost 5 bases and 7 bases, there was a span of 21 bases. CDR3 in DNA: TGTGCCAGCAGCAAAAGGGGGCGGGAGGCAGGGAATGAGCAGTTCTTC. Translating gives CASSKRGREAGNEQFF.

The chain carries TRBV15 and TRBJ1-3; D is uncertain. Germline V gene data show CDR1 as LNHNV and CDR2 as YYDKDF (reference sequence). Trimming took 0 bases from V and 0 from J, leaving 6 bases between them. The CDR3 spans 15 residues. The CDR3, as DNA: TGTGCCACCAGCAGAGACCCGAGCTCTGGAAACACCATATATTTT. This encodes CATSRDPSSGNTIYF. Based on the CDR3 plus reference TRBV15 and TRBJ1-3, the full variable domain is DAMVIQNPRYQVTQFGKPVTLSCSQTLNHNVMYWYQQKSSQAPKLLFHYYDKDFNNEADTPDNFQSRRPNTSFCFLDIRSPGLGDTAMYLCATSRDPSSGNTIYFGEGSWLTVV.

J is TRBJ1-6 and V is TRBV11-2; TRBD1 matches at 8 bases. V was pared by 3 bases and J by 9 bases, with 4 bases of the junction left unmatched. This CDR3 is 14 amino acids long. Germline CDR1 and CDR2: SGHAT and FQNNGV. The CDR3: CASSLGQAVSPLHF. CDR3 in DNA: TGTGCCAGCAGCTTGGGACAGGCGGTTTCACCCCTCCACTTT.

V gene TRBV27 combines with J gene TRBJ2-4, with TRBD1 matching 7 bases. This CDR3 comprises 14 residues. V was clipped by 7 bases and J by 1 base; unmatched bases: 4. Germline V gene lookup returns CDR1 MNHEY and CDR2 SMNVEV (reference sequence). The CDR3 nucleotides read TGTGCCAGCACCGAACAGGGGGCCAAAAACATTCAGTACTTC. Its translation: CASTEQGAKNIQYF.

This rearrangement joins TRBV4-3 to TRBJ2-5, with D possibly TRBD2 on 6 matching bases. V was shortened by 1 base and J by 5 bases, with 14 bases between the two germline ends. CDR1 is LGHNA and CDR2 is YSLEER in the germline V gene. CDR3 size: 15 residues. The CDR3 sequence: CASSQGTGVGETQYF. CDR3 in DNA: TGCGCCAGCAGCCAAGGGACGGGGGTGGGGGAGACCCAGTACTTC.

The chain uses TRBV4-1 and TRBJ1-1; D perhaps matches TRBD1 (6 bases). There are 13 residues in the CDR3. Germline-derived CDR1 and CDR2 are MGHRA and YSYEKL. The germline V and J ends were trimmed by 1 base and 4 bases, with 7 bases remaining between them. For the CDR3, the DNA is TGCGCCAGCAGCCAAGTGGGGGCCACTGAAGCTTTCTTT. This encodes CASSQVGATEAFF.

The V gene is TRBV30, the J gene TRBJ1-2; possibly TRBD1 for D (6 bases). Germline assignment: CDR1 GTSNPN and CDR2 SVGIG (reference sequence). The CDR3 is 13 amino acids. V lost 2 bases to trimming and J lost 6 bases, with 13 bases between them. In DNA, the CDR3 is TGTGCCTGGAGTAAAGGGACAAAGAATGGCTACACCTTC. It codes for CAWSKGTKNGYTF.

The genes are TRBV29-1 and TRBJ1-2; TRBD1 is a possible D gene (5 bases). CDR3 length equals 14 residues. The V end was cut by 4 bases, the J end by 5 bases, with 17 bases between. Germline CDR1 reads SQVTM; CDR2 reads ANQGSEA. The CDR3 protein is CSVGSRASSYGYTF. The DNA for the CDR3 is TGCAGCGTTGGTAGCAGGGCCTCGTCTTATGGCTACACCTTC.

This rearrangement joins TRBV2 to TRBJ2-7, with TRBD1 matching 7 bases. The CDR3 totals 14 residues. J lost 3 bases, V lost 7 bases, and 9 bases had no gene match. From germline, CDR1 is SNHLY and CDR2 FYNNEI. The CDR3 DNA is TGTGCCAGCATTCTTCGACAGGGAAACTACGAGCAGTACTTC. It is translated as CASILRQGNYEQYF.

This clone has just one count. Additional DNA sequences in this sample encode the identical CDR3. The rearrangement joins TRBV19 to TRBJ2-7; a weak D match, TRBD1 (5 bases). Germline loops: CDR1 LNHDA, CDR2 SQIVND (reference sequence). The CDR3 covers 12 residues. Between the trimmed V and J ends, which lost 4 bases and 2 bases, there was a span of 6 bases. The DNA of the CDR3 is TGTGCCAGTAGTACGACAGCCTACGAGCAGTACTTC. Protein: CASSTTAYEQYF.

This clone was counted a few times. The chain carries TRBV7-9 and TRBJ1-5, with TRBD1 matching 9 bases. CDR3 size: 12 residues. Looked up from germline, CDR1 is SEHNR and CDR2 is FQNEAQ (reference sequence). CDR3 nucleotides: TGTTCCATCGGGACAGGGAATCAGCCCCAGCATTTT. Its protein product is CSIGTGNQPQHF.

In this sample, this clone turned up once. This chain connects TRBV6-1 to TRBJ2-5, with 9 bases lining up with TRBD1. Germline-derived CDR1 and CDR2 are MNHNS and SASEGT. CDR3 length: 14 residues. V lost 8 bases to trimming and J lost 1 base; unmatched junction nucleotides: 5. This CDR3 reads CASGMTGGQETQYF. The DNA for the CDR3 is TGTGCCAGCGGGATGACAGGGGGCCAAGAGACCCAGTACTTC.

This rearrangement joins TRBV5-8 to TRBJ2-1; 9 bases line up with TRBD2. The germline V gene has CDR1 SGHTS and CDR2 YDEGEE. J gave up 9 bases and V 0 bases, and 10 bases lay outside the gene matches. This CDR3 has 16 residues. The CDR3 DNA follows: TGTGCCAGCAGCTTGGATCTAGCGGGGTTAGGAAGTGAGCAGTTCTTC. Its translation is CASSLDLAGLGSEQFF.

The chain joins TRBV5-4 to TRBJ2-3; D is ambiguous. Per germline, CDR1 SGHNT and CDR2 YYREEE (reference sequence). Trimming removed 6 bases at V and 2 bases at J, with 4 bases between. This CDR3 is 11 amino acids long. Here the CDR3 reads CASTNTDTQYF. In DNA, the CDR3 is TGTGCCAGCACCAACACAGATACGCAGTATTTT.

J is TRBJ1-1 and V is TRBV2; TRBD1 matches at 7 bases. The CDR3 length is 11 residues. V shed 7 bases, J shed 10 bases, and the junction held 6 bases outside the gene matches. Germline V lookup: CDR1 SNHLY, CDR2 FYNNEI. CDR3: CASTLDRRAFF. The CDR3, as DNA: TGTGCCAGCACCCTGGACAGGAGAGCTTTCTTT.

The chain joins TRBV27 to TRBJ2-7; D remains unclear. This CDR3 has 12 residues. With 2 bases removed from V and 6 bases from J, the gap between germline ends came to 8 bases. Germline-derived CDR1 and CDR2 are MNHEY and SMNVEV (reference sequence). The chain's CDR3 is CASSLGRGEQYF. The CDR3 nucleotides are TGTGCCAGCAGTTTAGGTCGAGGCGAGCAGTACTTC.

This rearrangement joins TRBV30 to TRBJ1-1; tentative D call: TRBD1 (5 bases). This CDR3 has 11 amino acids. Germline V gene data show CDR1 as GTSNPN and CDR2 as SVGIG (reference sequence). The V end was cut by 5 bases, the J end by 11 bases, with 15 bases between. CDR3: CAWSPVGDAFF. The CDR3 DNA follows: TGTGCCTGGTCCCCCGTAGGGGATGCTTTCTTT. The variable domain in full, completed from reference TRBV30 and TRBJ1-1, reads SQTIHQWPATLVQPVGSPLSLECTVEGTSNPNLYWYRQAAGRGLQLLFYSVGIGQISSEVPQNLSASRPQDRQFILSSKKLLLSDSGFYLCAWSPVGDAFFGQGTRLTVV.

The rearrangement links TRBV4-2 to TRBJ2-7; D unclear. V was cut by 4 bases and J by 3 bases, with 10 bases left in between. Looked up from germline, CDR1 is LGHNA and CDR2 is YNFKEQ. The CDR3 contains 13 residues. This CDR3 is CASSRGSNYEQYF. As DNA, the CDR3 is TGTGCCAGCAGCCGCGGCAGTAACTACGAGCAGTACTTC.

The V call is TRBV5-4, the J call TRBJ1-5, with 8 bases identical to TRBD1. The CDR3 consists of 13 residues. Looked up from germline, CDR1 is SGHNT and CDR2 is YYREEE (reference sequence). With V trimmed by 5 bases and J by 7 bases, 5 bases remained unmatched. The DNA of the CDR3 is TGTGCCAGCAGTAAGGACAGGGAGCAGCCCCAGCATTTT. Residues: CASSKDREQPQHF.

This chain uses TRBV10-3 with TRBJ2-5, with TRBD1 identical over 8 bases. The last part of the DNA fits TRBJ2-7 better; the J call may be wrong. The CDR3 sequence is 14 residues long. Germline loops: CDR1 ENHRY, CDR2 SYGVKD. DNA of the CDR3: TGTGCCGCCGGAAGGGGACAGGACAGCTACGAGCAGTACTTC. Residues: CAAGRGQDSYEQYF.

The chain links TRBV9 to TRBJ2-2; 10 nucleotides align to TRBD1. The CDR3 consists of 16 residues. J lost 4 bases, V lost 4 bases, and 7 bases had no gene match. Germline CDR1 is SGDLS and CDR2 is YYNGEE. The CDR3 loop reads CASSPGTGVITGELFF. CDR3 DNA sequence: TGTGCCAGCAGCCCGGGGACAGGGGTTATCACCGGGGAGCTGTTTTTT. Combining the CDR3 with reference TRBV9 and TRBJ2-2 gives the whole variable domain DSGVTQTPKHLITATGQRVTLRCSPRSGDLSVYWYQQSLDQGLQFLIQYYNGEERAKGNILERFSAQQFPDLHSELNLSSLELGDSALYFCASSPGTGVITGELFFGEGSRLTVL.

This clone occurred a few times. V gene TRBV6-1 combines with J gene TRBJ2-7, with D possibly being TRBD2 (6 bases). CDR3 size: 14 residues. The germline CDR1 and CDR2 sequences are MNHNS and SASEGT. The germline V and J ends were trimmed by 6 bases and 2 bases, with 14 bases remaining between them. CDR3 sequence reads: CASSKGDSAYEQYF. CDR3 DNA: TGTGCCAGCAGCAAAGGGGACTCCGCCTACGAGCAGTACTTC.